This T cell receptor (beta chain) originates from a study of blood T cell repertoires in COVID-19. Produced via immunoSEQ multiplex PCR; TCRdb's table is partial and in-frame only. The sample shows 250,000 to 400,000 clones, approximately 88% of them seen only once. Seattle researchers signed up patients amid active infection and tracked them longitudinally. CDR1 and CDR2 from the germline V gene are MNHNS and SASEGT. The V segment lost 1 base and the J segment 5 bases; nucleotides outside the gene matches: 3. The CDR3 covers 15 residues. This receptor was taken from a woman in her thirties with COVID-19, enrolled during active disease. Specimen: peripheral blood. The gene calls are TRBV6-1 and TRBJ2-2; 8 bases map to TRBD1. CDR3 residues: CASSEGTGWTGELFF. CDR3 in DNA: TGTGCCAGCAGTGAAGGGACAGGGTGGACCGGGGAGCTGTTTTTT.